This T cell receptor beta chain was captured by sequencing in a study of blood T cell repertoires in COVID-19. Across the study: PBMCs, B-cell-depleted T cells, or T cells provided the cDNA or gDNA that made up the material.

Germline V gives CDR1 KGHSH, CDR2 LQKENI. The CDR3 is made up of 16 amino acids. The junction had 10 bases not matched to a gene; V was cut back by 6 bases and J by 2 bases. The protocol was immunoSEQ multiplex PCR, while the TCRdb copy is restricted to in-frame clones and leaves out a portion. The table has some 370,000 clones, 90% seen once. V usage is TRBV18 and J usage is TRBJ1-3; 7 positions agree with TRBD1. The receptor comes from a man aged 18 to 30 with active or convalescent COVID-19. Sequenced: peripheral blood. The CDR3 sequence: CASSPDRARPGNTIYF. CDR3 DNA: TGTGCCAGCTCCCCTGACAGGGCAAGGCCTGGAAACACCATATATTTT.